One and the same sample provided the 22 T cell receptor beta chains below, sequenced in a study of graft-versus-host responses after intestinal transplantation. The table came from immunoSEQ multiplex PCR; TCRdb's copy has only in-frame clones and leaves some out. The data show some 97,000 clones, with about 90% seen just once and more than 0.75% held by the top ten. The antigens these receptors bind are not known. The source was unstimulated CD4+ T cells sorted from spleen or lymph node cells, collected before transplant. These receptors were collected from a human donor who was the organ donor for an intestinal transplant.

In this sample, this clone turned up once. The rearrangement joins TRBV6-1 to TRBJ1-1; tentative D call: TRBD1 (6 bases). The ends were cut back, 6 bases at V and 4 bases at J, with 18 bases in the middle. Germline CDR1 is MNHNS and CDR2 is SASEGT. The CDR3 sequence is 15 residues long. The CDR3 here is CASRGSQGGSTEAFF. CDR3 in DNA: TGTGCCAGCAGGGGATCACAGGGTGGTAGCACTGAAGCTTTCTTT.

In this sample, this clone turned up once. This rearrangement joins TRBV6-6 to TRBJ2-5; TRBD1 might be the D (6 bases). The J call may be in error: the DNA end matches TRBJ2-7 better. The germline CDR1 and CDR2 sequences are MNHNY and SVGAGI (reference sequence). There are 12 residues in the CDR3. CDR3 coding DNA: TGTGCCAGCAGTTACGCCAGGGGCGAGCAGTACTTC. Translated, it gives CASSYARGEQYF.

The chain combines TRBV28 with TRBJ1-5; D remains ambiguous. CDR3 length: 15 amino acids. Looked up from germline, CDR1 is MDHEN and CDR2 is SYDVKM. The ends were cut back, 6 bases at V and 2 bases at J, with 14 bases in the middle. The CDR3 sequence is CASSPRGLGNQPQHF. For the CDR3, the DNA is TGTGCCAGCAGCCCCCGAGGGTTAGGCAATCAGCCCCAGCATTTT.

This chain connects TRBV12-5 to TRBJ2-1, with 7 bases that match TRBD1. CDR1 is LGHNT and CDR2 is FRNRAP in the germline V gene. Trimming at V came to 8 bases and at J to 9 bases, leaving 13 bases not matched to a gene. This CDR3 region has 14 residues. CDR3 loop: CASTFRGPVAEQFF. CDR3 sequence (DNA): TGTGCTAGTACATTTAGGGGGCCCGTGGCTGAGCAGTTCTTC.

The chain employs TRBV19 and TRBJ1-5; tentatively, D is TRBD1 (6 bases). The CDR3 is 14 amino acids. Germline V lookup: CDR1 LNHDA, CDR2 SQIVND (reference sequence). Trimming pared 5 bases from V and 7 bases from J, leaving 15 bases between. The CDR3: CASSSARGGQPQHF. As DNA, the CDR3 is TGTGCCAGTAGTTCGGCCAGGGGCGGCCAGCCCCAGCATTTT.

The rearrangement uses TRBV28 and TRBJ2-3; D could derive from TRBD1 or TRBD2 (6 bases each). Trimming shortened V by 8 bases and J by 1 base, and 13 bases separated the two germline ends. Germline V lookup: CDR1 MDHEN, CDR2 SYDVKM. The length of the CDR3 is 14 residues. In DNA, the CDR3 is TGTGCCAGCCTTGGGGGGCCGGGCACAGATACGCAGTATTTT. Translating it yields CASLGGPGTDTQYF.

The chain uses TRBV5-5 and TRBJ1-6; 7 nucleotides align to TRBD1. The length of the CDR3 is 19 residues. The germline gives CDR1 SGHKS, CDR2 YYEKEE (reference sequence). Trimming took 0 bases from V and 0 from J; bases not matched to a gene: 9. CDR3 residues: CASSLGVKGGRSYNSPLHF. The DNA of the CDR3 is TGTGCCAGCAGCTTGGGGGTCAAAGGGGGCCGCTCCTATAATTCACCCCTCCACTTT.

The chain links TRBV15 to TRBJ2-7; 8 bases map to TRBD1. Germline V gene data show CDR1 as LNHNV and CDR2 as YYDKDF (reference sequence). Trimming cost V 3 bases and J 3 bases; bases outside gene matches: 1. The CDR3 has 13 residues. The CDR3 region is CATSRDRVYEQYF. The CDR3 DNA follows: TGTGCCACCAGCAGGGACAGGGTCTACGAGCAGTACTTC.

This chain links TRBV2 with TRBJ1-4; D is perhaps TRBD1 (5 bases). Germline-derived CDR1 and CDR2 are SNHLY and FYNNEI. This CDR3 has 14 amino acids. The V end lost 6 bases, the J end lost 4 bases, and 12 bases lay between the germline ends. The CDR3 region is CASSGDGGNEKLFF. In DNA, the CDR3 is TGTGCCAGCAGCGGAGACGGGGGTAATGAAAAACTGTTTTTT. Full variable domain (outside the CDR3, taken from reference TRBV2 and TRBJ1-4): EPEVTQTPSHQVTQMGQEVILRCVPISNHLYFYWYRQILGQKVEFLVSFYNNEISEKSEIFDDQFSVERPDGSNFTLKIRSTKLEDSAMYFCASSGDGGNEKLFFGSGTQLSVL.

The V gene is TRBV19, the J gene TRBJ1-2; TRBD1 matches 8 bases. The CDR3 runs 14 residues. V lost 6 bases to trimming and J lost 1 base; unmatched junction nucleotides: 4. Germline CDR1 is LNHDA and CDR2 is SQIVND (reference sequence). CDR3 DNA: TGTGCCAGTAGCCGGGACAGGATTAACTATGGCTACACCTTC. Translation gives CASSRDRINYGYTF.

The gene calls are TRBV2 and TRBJ1-2, with D unclear. The CDR3 spans 13 residues. V lost 2 bases to trimming and J lost 4 bases, with 8 bases between them. Germline-derived CDR1 and CDR2 are SNHLY and FYNNEI. The CDR3 spells CASSELAGYGYTF. The CDR3 DNA is TGTGCCAGCAGTGAACTGGCTGGCTATGGCTACACCTTC.

The CDR3 coding sequence is TGTGCCAGCAGTTTAGGTTCAGGGAGGGCTTTCTTT. This gives the protein CASSLGSGRAFF. The chain is built from TRBV28 and TRBJ1-1, with a weak D call TRBD1 (5 bases). V was clipped by 2 bases and J by 11 bases, with 12 bases between them. The length of the CDR3 is 12 residues. Per germline, CDR1 MDHEN and CDR2 SYDVKM.

The chain couples TRBV7-9 to TRBJ2-1, with D possibly matching TRBD1 (6 bases). CDR1 SEHNR and CDR2 FQNEAQ come from the germline V gene (reference sequence). Trimming removed 5 bases from V and 3 bases from J, with 17 bases in between. The CDR3 spans 16 residues. The CDR3 DNA follows: TGTGCCAGCAGCCTTATTCAGGGGCCCCTCTACAATGAGCAGTTCTTC. It yields the protein CASSLIQGPLYNEQFF.

The chain uses TRBV4-1 and TRBJ1-6, with a tentative D call TRBD1 (6 bases). Germline CDR1 reads MGHRA; CDR2 reads YSYEKL. Trimming pared 1 base from V and 10 bases from J, leaving 23 bases between. The length of the CDR3 is 18 residues. The CDR3 DNA reads as TGCGCCAGCAGCCAAGGCCCCTTTTCCCGACAGGTTAACTCACCCCTCCACTTT. It is translated as CASSQGPFSRQVNSPLHF.

The chain joins TRBV19 to TRBJ1-4; D possibly corresponds to TRBD1 (5 bases). Germline V gene lookup returns CDR1 LNHDA and CDR2 SQIVND (reference sequence). This CDR3 region has 13 residues. The V end was cut by 6 bases, the J end by 7 bases, with 12 bases between. In nucleotides, the CDR3 is TGTGCCAGTAGCCGTCGCGGGACTGAAAAACTGTTTTTT. This translates into CASSRRGTEKLFF.

Remarks on this clone: Germline is not matched at one junction end, which may reflect a read error. The rearrangement uses TRBV7-3 and TRBJ2-1; 7 nucleotides line up with TRBD1. The CDR3 extends over 12 amino acids. The germline V gene encodes CDR1 SGHTA and CDR2 FQGTGA. The CDR3 nucleotides are TGTGCCAGCAGCTTGGGACAGTCGGTGAAGGTCTTC. Protein sequence: CASSLGQSVKVF.

This chain uses TRBV29-1 with TRBJ1-1; TRBD1 matches at 7 bases. The V segment lost 2 bases and the J segment 7 bases; nucleotides outside the gene matches: 4. CDR1 and CDR2 (germline): SQVTM, ANQGSEA. CDR3 length: 12 residues. This CDR3 is CSVEPGGGEAFF. CDR3 DNA sequence: TGCAGCGTTGAACCAGGGGGTGGTGAAGCTTTCTTT.

The V gene is TRBV4-1, the J gene TRBJ1-3, with a possible D match to TRBD1 (5 bases). CDR1 is MGHRA, CDR2 YSYEKL, per germline. V gave up 0 bases and J gave up 2 bases, with 8 bases separating them. This CDR3 region has 15 residues. The CDR3 DNA follows: TGCGCCAGCAGCCAAGAATCAGGGACTGGAAACACCATATATTTT. It translates to CASSQESGTGNTIYF.

The chain joins TRBV28 to TRBJ1-1; TRBD1 is a possible D gene (6 bases). The CDR3 spans 15 residues. V gave up 4 bases and J gave up 0 bases, with 12 bases separating them. Germline assignment: CDR1 MDHEN and CDR2 SYDVKM. The DNA for the CDR3 is TGTGCCAGCAGTTCCCTGGGGGCCCTGAACACTGAAGCTTTCTTT. As protein: CASSSLGALNTEAFF.

V and J are TRBV19 and TRBJ1-1, with D tentatively TRBD1 (5 bases). Trimming cost V 2 bases and J 5 bases, with 15 bases left between them. Germline values: CDR1 LNHDA, CDR2 SQIVND (reference sequence). The CDR3 contains 15 residues. CDR3 DNA sequence: TGTGCCAGTAGTATACAGGGCCCCTTGAGTACTGAAGCTTTCTTT. Protein sequence: CASSIQGPLSTEAFF.

This clone was detected once. CDR3: CASSFPALANYGYTF. As DNA, the CDR3 is TGTGCCAGCAGTTTTCCCGCTCTAGCTAACTATGGCTACACCTTC. This chain uses TRBV28 with TRBJ1-2; D is ambiguous. V lost 3 bases to trimming and J lost 0 bases, with 11 bases between them. The CDR3 has 15 residues. Germline V gives CDR1 MDHEN, CDR2 SYDVKM.

This clone appeared a single time. The sample contains more than one DNA sequence encoding this CDR3. The rearrangement joins TRBV20-1 to TRBJ2-7; D is ambiguous. The CDR3 covers 11 residues. Trimming left V 0 bases short and J 7 bases short, with 7 bases between. Germline lookup yields CDR1 DFQATT and CDR2 SNEGSKA (reference sequence). This chain's CDR3 is CSARDFREQYF. CDR3 sequence (DNA): TGCAGTGCTAGAGATTTCCGGGAGCAGTACTTC.